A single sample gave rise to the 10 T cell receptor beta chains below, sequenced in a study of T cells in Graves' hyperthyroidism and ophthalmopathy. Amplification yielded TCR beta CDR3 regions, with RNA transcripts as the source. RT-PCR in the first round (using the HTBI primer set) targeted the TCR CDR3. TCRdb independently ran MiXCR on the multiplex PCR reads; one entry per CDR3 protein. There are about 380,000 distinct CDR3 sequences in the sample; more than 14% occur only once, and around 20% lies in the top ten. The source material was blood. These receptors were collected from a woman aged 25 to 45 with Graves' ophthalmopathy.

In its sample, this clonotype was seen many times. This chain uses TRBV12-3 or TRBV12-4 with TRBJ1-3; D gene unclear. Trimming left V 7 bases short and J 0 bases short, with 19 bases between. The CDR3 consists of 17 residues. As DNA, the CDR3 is TGTGCCAGCAATGGGGTACTGCCGCCCATCTCTGGAAACACCATATATTTT. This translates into CASNGVLPPISGNTIYF.

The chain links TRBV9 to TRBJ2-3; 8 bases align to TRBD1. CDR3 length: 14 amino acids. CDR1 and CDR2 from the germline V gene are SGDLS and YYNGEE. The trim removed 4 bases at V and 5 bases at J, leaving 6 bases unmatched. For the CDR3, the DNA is TGTGCCAGCAGCTTTCAGGGGGCCGGAGATACGCAGTATTTT. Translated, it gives CASSFQGAGDTQYF.

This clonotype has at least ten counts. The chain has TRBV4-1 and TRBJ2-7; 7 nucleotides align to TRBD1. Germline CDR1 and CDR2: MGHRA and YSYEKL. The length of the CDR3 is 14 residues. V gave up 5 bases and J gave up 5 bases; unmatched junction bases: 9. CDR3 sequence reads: CASSVTGTADEQYF. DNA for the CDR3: TGCGCCAGCAGCGTTACAGGGACAGCAGACGAGCAGTACTTC.

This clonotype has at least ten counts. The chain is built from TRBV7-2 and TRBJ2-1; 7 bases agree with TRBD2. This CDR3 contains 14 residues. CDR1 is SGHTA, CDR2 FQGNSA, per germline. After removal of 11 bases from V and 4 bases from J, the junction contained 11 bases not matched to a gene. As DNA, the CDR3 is TGTGCCCTTGGGGGGGGGGGAATATACAATGAGCAGTTCTTC. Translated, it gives CALGGGGIYNEQFF.

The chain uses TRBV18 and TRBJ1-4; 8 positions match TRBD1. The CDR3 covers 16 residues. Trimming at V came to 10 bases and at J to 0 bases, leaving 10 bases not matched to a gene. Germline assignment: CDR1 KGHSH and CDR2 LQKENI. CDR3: CATSLRGQATNEKLFF. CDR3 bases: TGTGCCACCTCCCTTAGGGGACAGGCAACTAATGAAAAACTGTTTTTT.

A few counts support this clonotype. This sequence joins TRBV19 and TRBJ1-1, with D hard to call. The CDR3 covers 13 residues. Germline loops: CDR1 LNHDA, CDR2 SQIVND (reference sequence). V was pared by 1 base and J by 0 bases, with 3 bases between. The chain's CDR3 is CASSIGVNTEAFF. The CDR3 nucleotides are TGTGCCAGTAGTATAGGAGTGAACACTGAAGCTTTCTTT. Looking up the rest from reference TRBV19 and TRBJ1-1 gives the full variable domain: DGGITQSPKYLFRKEGQNVTLSCEQNLNHDAMYWYRQDPGQGLRLIYYSQIVNDFQKGDIAEGYSVSREKKESFPLTVTSAQKNPTAFYLCASSIGVNTEAFFGQGTRLTVV.

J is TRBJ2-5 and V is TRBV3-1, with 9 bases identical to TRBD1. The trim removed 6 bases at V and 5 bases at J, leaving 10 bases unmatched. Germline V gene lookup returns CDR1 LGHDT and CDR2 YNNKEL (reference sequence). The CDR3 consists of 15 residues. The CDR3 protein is CASSPRDRESETQYF. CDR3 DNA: TGTGCCAGCAGTCCCCGGGACAGGGAAAGTGAGACCCAGTACTTC.

The CDR3 here is CASSDVSDRGSPLHF. The CDR3, as DNA: TGTGCCAGTAGTGACGTCTCAGACAGGGGTTCACCCCTCCACTTT. The V call is TRBV19, the J call TRBJ1-6, with 8 bases that match TRBD1. This CDR3 has 15 residues. CDR1 LNHDA and CDR2 SQIVND come from the germline V gene (reference sequence). Germline trimming cut 5 bases from V and 9 bases from J; bases unmatched to any gene: 9.

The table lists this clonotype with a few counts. The CDR3 spells CATSSREVSYNEQFF. DNA for the CDR3: TGTGCCACCAGCAGCAGGGAAGTGTCCTACAATGAGCAGTTCTTC. The V and J genes are TRBV15 and TRBJ2-1, with a weak D call TRBD1 (5 bases). Germline-derived CDR1 and CDR2 are LNHNV and YYDKDF (reference sequence). V lost 3 bases and J 1 base, leaving 10 bases between the germline ends. This CDR3 is 15 amino acids long.

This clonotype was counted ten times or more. The CDR3 DNA reads TGTGCCAGCAGCTTAGCGGGGCGATCCACCGGGGAGCTGTTTTTT. Its translation is CASSLAGRSTGELFF. The chain recombines TRBV7-8 with TRBJ2-2, with D possibly TRBD1 on 5 matching bases. The length of the CDR3 is 15 residues. V was shortened by 0 bases and J by 4 bases, with 9 bases between the two germline ends. In germline, CDR1 is SGHVS, CDR2 FQNEAQ.